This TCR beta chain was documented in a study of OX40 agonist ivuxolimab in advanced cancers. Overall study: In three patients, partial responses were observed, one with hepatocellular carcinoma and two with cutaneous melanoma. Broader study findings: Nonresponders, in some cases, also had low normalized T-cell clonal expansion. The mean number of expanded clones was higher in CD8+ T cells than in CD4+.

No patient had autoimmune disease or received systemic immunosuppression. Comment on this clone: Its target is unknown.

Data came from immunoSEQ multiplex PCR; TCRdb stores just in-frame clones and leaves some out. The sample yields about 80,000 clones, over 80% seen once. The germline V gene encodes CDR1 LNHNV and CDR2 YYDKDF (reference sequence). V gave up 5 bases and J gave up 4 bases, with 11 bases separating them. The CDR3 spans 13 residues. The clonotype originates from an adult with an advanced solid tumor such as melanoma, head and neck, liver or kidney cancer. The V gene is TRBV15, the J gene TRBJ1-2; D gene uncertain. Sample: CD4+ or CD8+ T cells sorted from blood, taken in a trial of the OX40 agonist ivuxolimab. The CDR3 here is CATSSHGLYGYTF. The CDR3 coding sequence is TGTGCCACCAGCTCACACGGTCTCTATGGCTACACCTTC.